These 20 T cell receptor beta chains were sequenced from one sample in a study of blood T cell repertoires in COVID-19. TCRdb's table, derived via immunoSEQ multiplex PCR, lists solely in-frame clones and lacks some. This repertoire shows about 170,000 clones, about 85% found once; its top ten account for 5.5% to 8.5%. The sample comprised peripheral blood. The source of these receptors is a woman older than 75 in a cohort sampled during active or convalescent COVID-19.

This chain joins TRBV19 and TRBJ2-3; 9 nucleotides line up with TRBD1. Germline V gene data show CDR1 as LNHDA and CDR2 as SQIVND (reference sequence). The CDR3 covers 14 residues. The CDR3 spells CATSKGQGPDTQYF. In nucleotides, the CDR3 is TGTGCTACCAGTAAGGGACAGGGACCAGATACGCAGTATTTT.

The CDR3 loop reads CASSQEGSGRGLTHGNTIYF. Here the CDR3 DNA reads TGTGCCAGCAGCCAAGAAGGTTCTGGCAGGGGGCTGACGCATGGAAACACCATATATTTT. The chain joins TRBV14 to TRBJ1-3; 8 nucleotides match TRBD1. The CDR3 sequence is 20 residues long. V lost 0 bases to trimming and J lost 3 bases; unmatched junction nucleotides: 16. CDR1 is SGHDN and CDR2 is FVKESK in the germline V gene.

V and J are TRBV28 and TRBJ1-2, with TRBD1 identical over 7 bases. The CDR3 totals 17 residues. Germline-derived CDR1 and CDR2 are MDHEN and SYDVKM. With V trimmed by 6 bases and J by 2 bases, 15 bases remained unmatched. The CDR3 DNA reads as TGTGCCAGCAGCCCATCCACAGGGGCAACACCAAACTATGGCTACACCTTC. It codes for CASSPSTGATPNYGYTF.

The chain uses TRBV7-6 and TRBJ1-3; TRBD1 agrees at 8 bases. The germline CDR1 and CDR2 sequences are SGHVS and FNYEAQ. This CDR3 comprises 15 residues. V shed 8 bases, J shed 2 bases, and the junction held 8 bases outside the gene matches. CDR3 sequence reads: CASSNQQGAGNTIYF. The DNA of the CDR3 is TGTGCCAGCTCAAACCAACAGGGGGCTGGAAACACCATATATTTT.

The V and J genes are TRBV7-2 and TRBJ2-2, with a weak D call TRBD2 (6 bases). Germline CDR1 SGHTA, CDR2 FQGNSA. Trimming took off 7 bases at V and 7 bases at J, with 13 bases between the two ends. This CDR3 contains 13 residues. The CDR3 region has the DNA TGTGCCAGCACCGCACGGGAGTACGGGGAGCTGTTTTTT. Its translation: CASTAREYGELFF.

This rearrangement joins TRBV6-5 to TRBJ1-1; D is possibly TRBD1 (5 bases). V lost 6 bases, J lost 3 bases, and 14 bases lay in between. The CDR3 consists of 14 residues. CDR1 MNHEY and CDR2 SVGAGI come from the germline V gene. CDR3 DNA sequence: TGTGCCAGCAGGCCCAGGGCGGGGGACACTGAAGCTTTCTTT. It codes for CASRPRAGDTEAFF.

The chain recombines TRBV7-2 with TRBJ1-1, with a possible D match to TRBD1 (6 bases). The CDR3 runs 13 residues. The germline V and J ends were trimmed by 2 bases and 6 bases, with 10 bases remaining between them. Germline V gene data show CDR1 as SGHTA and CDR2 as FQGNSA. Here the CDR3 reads CASSLKGGAEAFF. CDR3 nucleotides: TGTGCCAGCAGCTTAAAAGGGGGTGCTGAAGCTTTCTTT.

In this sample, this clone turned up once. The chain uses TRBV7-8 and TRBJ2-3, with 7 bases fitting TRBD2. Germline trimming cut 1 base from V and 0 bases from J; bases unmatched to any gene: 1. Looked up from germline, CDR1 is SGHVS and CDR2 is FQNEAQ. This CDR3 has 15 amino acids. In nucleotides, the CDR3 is TGTGCCAGCAGCTTAGTGCGGGAGAGCACAGATACGCAGTATTTT. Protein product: CASSLVRESTDTQYF.

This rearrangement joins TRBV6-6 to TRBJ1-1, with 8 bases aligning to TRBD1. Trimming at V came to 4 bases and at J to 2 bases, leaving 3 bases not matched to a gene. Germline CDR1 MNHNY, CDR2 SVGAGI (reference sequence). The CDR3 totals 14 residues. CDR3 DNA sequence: TGTGCCAGCAGTTCAACAGGGGGTAACACTGAAGCTTTCTTT. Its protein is CASSSTGGNTEAFF.

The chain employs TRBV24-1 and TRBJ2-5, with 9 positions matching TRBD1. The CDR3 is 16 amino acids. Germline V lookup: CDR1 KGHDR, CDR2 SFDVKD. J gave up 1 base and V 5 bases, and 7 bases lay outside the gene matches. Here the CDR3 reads CATSASGQGSQETQYF. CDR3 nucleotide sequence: TGTGCCACCAGTGCCTCCGGACAGGGGTCCCAAGAGACCCAGTACTTC.

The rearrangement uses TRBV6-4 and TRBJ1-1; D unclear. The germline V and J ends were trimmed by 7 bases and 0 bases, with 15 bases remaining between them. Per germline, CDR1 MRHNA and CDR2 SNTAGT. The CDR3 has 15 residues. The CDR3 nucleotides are TGTGCCAGCAAAGTAGAGGACTCTATGAACACTGAAGCTTTCTTT. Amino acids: CASKVEDSMNTEAFF.

The CDR3 DNA follows: TGTGCCAGTAGTATCCTCGGACAGGGAGCTTCACCCCTCCACTTT. Its translation is CASSILGQGASPLHF. The rearrangement links TRBV19 to TRBJ1-6; 8 bases line up with TRBD1. Germline V lookup: CDR1 LNHDA, CDR2 SQIVND (reference sequence). With 3 bases clipped from V and 9 bases from J, the junction kept 7 bases outside the gene matches. CDR3 length: 15 amino acids.

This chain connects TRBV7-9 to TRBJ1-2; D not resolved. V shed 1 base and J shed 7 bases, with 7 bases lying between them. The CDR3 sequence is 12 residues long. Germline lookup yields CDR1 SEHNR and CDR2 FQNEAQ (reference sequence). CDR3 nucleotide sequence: TGTGCCAGCAGCTTAGATGGCTTTGGCTACACCTTC. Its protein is CASSLDGFGYTF. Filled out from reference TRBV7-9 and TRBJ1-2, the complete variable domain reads DTGVSQNPRHKITKRGQNVTFRCDPISEHNRLYWYRQTLGQGPEFLTYFQNEAQLEKSRLLSDRFSAERPKGSFSTLEIQRTEQGDSAMYLCASSLDGFGYTFGSGTRLTVV.

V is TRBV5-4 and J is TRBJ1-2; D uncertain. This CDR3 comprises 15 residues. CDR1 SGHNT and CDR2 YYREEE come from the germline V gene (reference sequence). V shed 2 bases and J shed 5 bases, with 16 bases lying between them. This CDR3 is CASSFGLNGAYGYTF. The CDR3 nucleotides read TGTGCCAGCAGCTTCGGACTAAACGGAGCATATGGCTACACCTTC.

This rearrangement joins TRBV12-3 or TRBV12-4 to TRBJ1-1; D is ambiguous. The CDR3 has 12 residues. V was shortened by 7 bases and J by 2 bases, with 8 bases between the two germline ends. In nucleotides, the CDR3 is TGTGCCAGCACTCGTTCTAACACTGAAGCTTTCTTT. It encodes CASTRSNTEAFF.

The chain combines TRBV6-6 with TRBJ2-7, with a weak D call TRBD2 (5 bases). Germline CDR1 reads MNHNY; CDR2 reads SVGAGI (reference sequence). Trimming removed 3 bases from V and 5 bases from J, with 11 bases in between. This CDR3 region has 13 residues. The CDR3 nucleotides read TGTGCCAGCAGTTATGCGGGCCAGGACGAGCAGTACGTC. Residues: CASSYAGQDEQYV.

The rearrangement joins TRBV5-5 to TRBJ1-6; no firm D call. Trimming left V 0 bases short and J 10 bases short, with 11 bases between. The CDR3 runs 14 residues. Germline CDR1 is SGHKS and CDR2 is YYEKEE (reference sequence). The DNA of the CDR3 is TGTGCCAGCAGCTTGGAGCACAGACGGTCACCCCTCCACTTT. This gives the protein CASSLEHRRSPLHF.

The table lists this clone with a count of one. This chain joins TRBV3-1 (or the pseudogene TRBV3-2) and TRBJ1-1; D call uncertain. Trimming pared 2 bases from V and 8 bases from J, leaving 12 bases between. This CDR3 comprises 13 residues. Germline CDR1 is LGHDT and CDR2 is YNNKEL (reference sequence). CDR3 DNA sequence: TGTGCCAGCAGCCAATCCGGACTCCTCGAAGCTTTCTTT. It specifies CASSQSGLLEAFF.

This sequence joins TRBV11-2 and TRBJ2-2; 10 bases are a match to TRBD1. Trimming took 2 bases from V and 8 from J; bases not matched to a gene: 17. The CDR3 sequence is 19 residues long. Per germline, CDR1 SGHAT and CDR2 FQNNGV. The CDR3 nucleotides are TGTGCCAGCAGCTTAATAAGAACGCAATTGGGACAGGGGAGTGGGGAGCTGTTTTTT. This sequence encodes CASSLIRTQLGQGSGELFF.

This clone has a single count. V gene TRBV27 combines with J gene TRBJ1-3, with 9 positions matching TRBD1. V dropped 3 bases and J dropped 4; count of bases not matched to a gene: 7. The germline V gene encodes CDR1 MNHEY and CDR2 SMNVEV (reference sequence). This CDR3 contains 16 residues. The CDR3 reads CASSLFGDRAGNTIYF. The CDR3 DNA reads TGTGCCAGCAGTTTGTTCGGGGACAGGGCCGGAAACACCATATATTTT.